The 9 T cell receptor beta chains reported below all come from one sample, sequenced in a study of CD8+ T cells in alopecia areata. Treatment indicated: oral pan-JAK inhibitor, 5-10 mg twice daily. RNA was isolated and reverse transcribed to cDNA, the sequencing template. The assay was immunoSEQ multiplex PCR, and TCRdb's table has in-frame clones only and misses some. This table has under 150,000 clones, around 53% appearing once. The material sequenced was CD4+ T cells sorted from blood, taken at week 4, from a patient treated with tofacitinib. Receptors originate from a human donor with alopecia areata.

The V and J genes are TRBV29-1 and TRBJ1-2; TRBD1 might be the D (5 bases). CDR1 and CDR2 (germline): SQVTM, ANQGSEA. CDR3 length: 11 amino acids. V was clipped by 2 bases and J by 6 bases, with 7 bases between them. CDR3 coding DNA: TGCAGCGTTGAAAGGGGTAATGGCTACACCTTC. This sequence encodes CSVERGNGYTF.

V usage is TRBV7-9 and J usage is TRBJ1-3, with D perhaps TRBD1 (5 bases). Germline V CDR1 and CDR2: SEHNR, FQNEAQ (reference sequence). V shed 5 bases and J shed 2 bases, with 10 bases lying between them. The CDR3 is 14 residues long. Here the CDR3 DNA reads TGTGCCAGCAGCACAGACAGAGCTGGAAACACCATATATTTT. It translates to CASSTDRAGNTIYF.

This clone came up a few times. The chain joins TRBV29-1 to TRBJ2-7; TRBD2 matches at 11 bases. Germline CDR1 is SQVTM and CDR2 is ANQGSEA. Trimming took 7 bases from V and 6 from J; bases not matched to a gene: 11. The CDR3 totals 14 residues. CDR3 nucleotides: TGCAGCGCCAGACTAGCGGGAACGCGCGGCGAGCAGTACTTC. Its protein is CSARLAGTRGEQYF.

The chain links TRBV7-3 to TRBJ2-2; the match to TRBD2 covers 8 bases. Germline lookup yields CDR1 SGHTA and CDR2 FQGTGA. This CDR3 is built from 14 residues. The ends lost 5 bases at V and 6 bases at J; junction bases unmatched: 5. The CDR3 coding sequence is TGTGCCAGCAGCCCGACTAGCGATCCCGGGGAGCTGTTTTTT. Amino acids: CASSPTSDPGELFF.

This clone appeared a single time. The chain employs TRBV15 and TRBJ1-5; possibly TRBD1 for D (5 bases). V dropped 5 bases and J dropped 2 bases, with 13 bases sitting between them. Germline lookup yields CDR1 LNHNV and CDR2 YYDKDF (reference sequence). The CDR3 spans 15 residues. CDR3 amino acids: CATSYRGPGNQPQHF. CDR3 nucleotides: TGTGCCACCAGCTATCGGGGCCCGGGCAATCAGCCCCAGCATTTT.

There are a few counts of this clone. Here the CDR3 DNA reads TGCGCCAGCAGCTTCCAGACCCAACAAGAGACCCAGTACTTC. Translation gives CASSFQTQQETQYF. The chain carries TRBV5-1 and TRBJ2-5; D gene ambiguous. The germline CDR1 and CDR2 sequences are SGHRS and YFSETQ. V gave up 2 bases and J gave up 2 bases, with 10 bases separating them. The CDR3 has 14 amino acids. The entire variable domain, with the rest obtained from reference TRBV5-1 and TRBJ2-5, is as follows: KAGVTQTPRYLIKTRGQQVTLSCSPISGHRSVSWYQQTPGQGLQFLFEYFSETQRNKGNFPGRFSGRQFSNSRSEMNVSTLELGDSALYLCASSFQTQQETQYFGPGTRLLVL.

The chain uses TRBV4-2 and TRBJ2-5, with 10 bases fitting TRBD2. V gave up 1 base and J gave up 4 bases; unmatched junction bases: 6. This CDR3 is built from 16 residues. Looked up from germline, CDR1 is LGHNA and CDR2 is YNFKEQ. DNA of the CDR3: TGTGCCAGCAGCCAAGCCCAGGCTAGCGGGAGAGAGACCCAGTACTTC. As protein: CASSQAQASGRETQYF.

V is TRBV29-1 and J is TRBJ1-2, with a possible D match to TRBD1 (6 bases). Germline CDR1 and CDR2: SQVTM and ANQGSEA. The CDR3 loop spans 16 amino acids. Trimming removed 4 bases from V and 8 bases from J, with 26 bases in between. Here the CDR3 DNA reads TGCAGCGTTGTCCCCCCGGTTGCGGGGGCAGAATGGGGCTACACCTTC. This sequence encodes CSVVPPVAGAEWGYTF.

This clone has a handful of counts. The chain employs TRBV25-1 and TRBJ2-7; TRBD1 matches 11 bases. CDR1 MGHDK and CDR2 SYGVNS come from the germline V gene. With V trimmed by 3 bases and J by 4 bases, 2 bases remained unmatched. The CDR3 is 14 residues long. The CDR3 protein is CASSEGQGVYEQYF. In DNA form, the CDR3 reads TGTGCCAGCAGTGAGGGACAGGGGGTTTACGAGCAGTACTTC.